Sequencing of this TCR beta chain was carried out in a study of blood T cell repertoires in COVID-19. TCRdb keeps only in-frame clones here, not all; method: immunoSEQ multiplex PCR. The repertoire holds about 200,000 clones, with around 84% as singletons. This CDR3 has 15 amino acids. The V end was cut by 8 bases, the J end by 0 bases, with 13 bases between. Germline V gene sequence: CDR1 SGHAT, CDR2 FQNNGV. The sequenced material came from peripheral blood. The chain recombines TRBV11-2 with TRBJ2-2; a weak D match, TRBD1 (6 bases). The sequence came from a human donor in a cohort sampled during active COVID-19. The CDR3 DNA sequence: TGTGCCAGCGGGCGGACAGCCGCGAACACCGGGGAGCTGTTTTTT. Translated: CASGRTAANTGELFF.